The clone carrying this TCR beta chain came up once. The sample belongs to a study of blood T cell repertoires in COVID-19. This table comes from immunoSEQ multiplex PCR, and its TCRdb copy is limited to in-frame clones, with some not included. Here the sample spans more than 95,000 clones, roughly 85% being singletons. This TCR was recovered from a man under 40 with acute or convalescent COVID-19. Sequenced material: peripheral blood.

This CDR3 reads CASSQDLLAGLSSYNEQFF. The CDR3 bases are TGCGCCAGCAGCCAAGATCTACTAGCGGGGCTGAGCTCCTACAATGAGCAGTTCTTC. The chain employs TRBV4-1 and TRBJ2-1; TRBD2 agrees at 10 bases. Germline CDR1 is MGHRA and CDR2 is YSYEKL. The CDR3 runs to 19 residues. Losses at the gene ends were 0 bases for V and 0 bases for J; bases not matched to a gene: 8.